Presented here are 17 T cell receptor beta chains from one specimen sequenced in a study of radiotherapy plus CTLA-4 blockade in lung cancer. Using immunoSEQ multiplex PCR, the repertoire was profiled, and TCRdb retains in-frame clones only, with some absent. The repertoire holds about 64,000 clones, with approximately 65% as singletons. The material sequenced was peripheral blood, taken from a patient treated with radiotherapy plus ipilimumab. These receptors all come from a human donor with non-small cell lung cancer whose response to radiotherapy plus ipilimumab could not be evaluated.

The V gene is TRBV19, the J gene TRBJ1-5, with unresolved D. V was clipped by 0 bases and J by 7 bases, with 13 bases between them. Looked up from germline, CDR1 is LNHDA and CDR2 is SQIVND (reference sequence). The CDR3 length is 15 residues. The CDR3 here is CASSIDLRNPQPQHF. CDR3 in DNA: TGTGCCAGTAGTATAGACCTCAGGAATCCACAGCCCCAGCATTTT.

The chain carries TRBV5-1 and TRBJ2-7; D is unresolved. This CDR3 is 15 amino acids long. V was cut by 0 bases and J by 7 bases, with 17 bases left in between. Germline V lookup: CDR1 SGHRS, CDR2 YFSETQ. The CDR3 DNA sequence: TGCGCCAGCAGCTTGGAGGTTCCTGGTCGGCGGGAGCAGTACTTC. Its protein is CASSLEVPGRREQYF.

V is TRBV6-4 and J is TRBJ2-1, with 11 bases matching TRBD1. Germline V gene sequence: CDR1 MRHNA, CDR2 SNTAGT. The CDR3 totals 16 residues. As DNA, the CDR3 is TGTGTCCCGGGACAGGGGGTTCGGAGCTCCTACAATGAGCAGTTCTTC. Protein product: CVPGQGVRSSYNEQFF.

V gene TRBV10-3 combines with J gene TRBJ2-7; 8 bases fit TRBD2. The V and J ends lost 10 bases and 3 bases, in that order; junction bases with no gene match: 11. This CDR3 has 14 amino acids. The germline gives CDR1 ENHRY, CDR2 SYGVKD. CDR3 in amino acids: CATRSGRAVYEQYF. Here the CDR3 DNA reads TGTGCCACCCGCTCCGGGAGGGCCGTCTACGAGCAGTACTTC.

This clone appeared a few times. The genes are TRBV11-2 and TRBJ2-1, with a possible D match to TRBD1 (5 bases). Per germline, CDR1 SGHAT and CDR2 FQNNGV. The CDR3 loop spans 16 amino acids. Trimming shortened V by 4 bases and J by 0 bases, and 13 bases separated the two germline ends. CDR3 bases: TGTGCCAGCAGCTGGATATGGGGCAACTCCTACAATGAGCAGTTCTTC. Its translation is CASSWIWGNSYNEQFF. Together with reference TRBV11-2 and TRBJ2-1, the CDR3 gives the full variable domain: EAGVAQSPRYKIIEKRQSVAFWCNPISGHATLYWYQQILGQGPKLLIQFQNNGVVDDSQLPKDRFSAERLKGVDSTLKIQPAKLEDSAVYLCASSWIWGNSYNEQFFGPGTRLTVL.

V is TRBV5-1 and J is TRBJ2-7; 15 bases fit TRBD2. V was pared by 5 bases and J by 6 bases, with 12 bases of the junction left unmatched. The CDR3 contains 17 residues. The V gene's germline CDR1 is SGHRS and CDR2 YFSETQ. This chain's CDR3 is CASSRGLAGGATGEQYF. The CDR3 DNA reads TGCGCCAGCAGTCGCGGACTAGCGGGAGGGGCGACGGGCGAGCAGTACTTC. Combining the CDR3 with reference TRBV5-1 and TRBJ2-7 gives the whole variable domain KAGVTQTPRYLIKTRGQQVTLSCSPISGHRSVSWYQQTPGQGLQFLFEYFSETQRNKGNFPGRFSGRQFSNSRSEMNVSTLELGDSALYLCASSRGLAGGATGEQYFGPGTRLTVT.

The chain employs TRBV6-5 and TRBJ1-1, with D perhaps matching TRBD1 (6 bases). Germline lookup yields CDR1 MNHEY and CDR2 SVGAGI. The V end lost 2 bases, the J end lost 4 bases, and 8 bases lay between the germline ends. The length of the CDR3 is 13 residues. The CDR3 is CASSYGRGTEAFF. The CDR3 coding sequence is TGTGCCAGCAGTTACGGCAGGGGCACTGAAGCTTTCTTT.

The chain uses TRBV7-9 and TRBJ2-7; D is possibly TRBD2 (7 bases). CDR3 length: 14 residues. Trimming left V 5 bases short and J 5 bases short, with 16 bases between. Germline V gene lookup returns CDR1 SEHNR and CDR2 FQNEAQ (reference sequence). CDR3 DNA sequence: TGTGCCAGCAGCCCGCCGGGGGGCGCGCACGAGCAGTACTTC. Its protein product is CASSPPGGAHEQYF.

This clone was counted between two and nine times. The CDR3 is CASSPLFRATGETQYF. CDR3 DNA sequence: TGTGCCAGCAGCCCGTTGTTTCGCGCTACGGGGGAGACCCAGTACTTC. This chain connects TRBV13 to TRBJ2-5; D may be TRBD2 (5 bases). This CDR3 has 16 residues. CDR1 and CDR2 from the germline V gene are PRHDT and FYEKMQ (reference sequence). The ends were cut back, 5 bases at V and 5 bases at J, with 21 bases in the middle.

This clone was observed a few times. V is TRBV11-2 and J is TRBJ2-7; 12 nucleotides align to TRBD2. This CDR3 has 15 residues. Germline V gives CDR1 SGHAT, CDR2 FQNNGV. Trimming removed 4 bases from V and 4 bases from J; junction bases left unmatched: 5. This CDR3 is CASSWGLAGRYEQYF. CDR3 bases: TGTGCCAGCAGCTGGGGACTAGCGGGCAGGTACGAGCAGTACTTC.

The chain has TRBV15 and TRBJ2-1; 10 positions match TRBD2. Germline V gene lookup returns CDR1 LNHNV and CDR2 YYDKDF (reference sequence). This CDR3 contains 17 residues. Germline trimming cut 1 base from V and 0 bases from J; bases unmatched to any gene: 3. DNA for the CDR3: TGTGCCACCAGCAGAGCCCGGACTAGCGGCTCCTACAATGAGCAGTTCTTC. Translating gives CATSRARTSGSYNEQFF.

This chain connects TRBV18 to TRBJ2-1; D is possibly TRBD1 (5 bases). The CDR3 is 14 residues long. The germline CDR1 and CDR2 sequences are KGHSH and LQKENI. V dropped 3 bases and J dropped 8 bases, with 14 bases sitting between them. The CDR3 DNA is TGTGCCAGCTCACCCCTAACAGGAACGGATGAGCAGTTCTTC. Its translation: CASSPLTGTDEQFF.

The chain has TRBV30 and TRBJ1-3; D gene ambiguous. The CDR3 totals 18 residues. The germline V and J ends were trimmed by 0 bases and 2 bases, with 20 bases remaining between them. Germline CDR1 is GTSNPN and CDR2 is SVGIG (reference sequence). Here the CDR3 DNA reads TGTGCCTGGAGTGTACCACTTGCCGGGAGTATCGCTGGAAACACCATATATTTT. It codes for CAWSVPLAGSIAGNTIYF.

This chain links TRBV7-9 with TRBJ2-7, with no clear D. This CDR3 has 12 amino acids. Trimming removed 5 bases from V and 6 bases from J, with 11 bases in between. CDR1 and CDR2 (germline): SEHNR, FQNEAQ (reference sequence). CDR3 amino acids: CASSQTNLEQYF. In DNA, the CDR3 is TGTGCCAGCAGCCAGACAAACCTCGAGCAGTACTTC.

The chain carries TRBV6-5 and TRBJ1-1; a possible D gene is TRBD1 (5 bases). This CDR3 has 13 residues. The germline V gene has CDR1 MNHEY and CDR2 SVGAGI. The V end was cut by 6 bases, the J end by 0 bases, with 8 bases between. The CDR3 bases are TGTGCCAGCAGGAGGACAATGAACACTGAAGCTTTCTTT. Its translation is CASRRTMNTEAFF.

For the CDR3, the DNA is TGTGCCAGCGGCCCTAGCGGGAGCGAGCAGTACTTC. It specifies CASGPSGSEQYF. J is TRBJ2-7 and V is TRBV21-1; the table's D call TRBD2 went unverified against the DNA. TRBV21-1 is a listed pseudogene. The CDR3 has 12 amino acids.

The V and J genes are TRBV6-5 and TRBJ2-7; TRBD1 aligns across 7 bases. Germline CDR1 and CDR2: MNHEY and SVGAGI. The CDR3 runs to 13 residues. The junction had 3 bases not matched to a gene; V was cut back by 0 bases and J by 7 bases. CDR3 residues: CASSYSLGQEQYF. The CDR3 DNA follows: TGTGCCAGCAGTTACTCGCTGGGACAGGAGCAGTACTTC.